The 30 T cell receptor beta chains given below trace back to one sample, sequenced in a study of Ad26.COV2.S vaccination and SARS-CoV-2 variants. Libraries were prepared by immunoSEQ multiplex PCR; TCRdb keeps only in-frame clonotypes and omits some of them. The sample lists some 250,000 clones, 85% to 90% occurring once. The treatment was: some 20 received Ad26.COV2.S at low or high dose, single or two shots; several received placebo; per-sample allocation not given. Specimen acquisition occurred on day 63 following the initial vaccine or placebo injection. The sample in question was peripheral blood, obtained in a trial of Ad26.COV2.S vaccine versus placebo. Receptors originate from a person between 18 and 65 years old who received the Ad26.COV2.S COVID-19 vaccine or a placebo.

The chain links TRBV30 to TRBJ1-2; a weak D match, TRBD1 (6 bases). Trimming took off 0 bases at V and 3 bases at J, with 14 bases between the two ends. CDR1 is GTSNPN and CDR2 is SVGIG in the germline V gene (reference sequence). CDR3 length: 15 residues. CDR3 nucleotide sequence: TGTGCCTGGAGTGTCCGGGGGGCGAGAGACTATGGCTACACCTTC. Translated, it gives CAWSVRGARDYGYTF.

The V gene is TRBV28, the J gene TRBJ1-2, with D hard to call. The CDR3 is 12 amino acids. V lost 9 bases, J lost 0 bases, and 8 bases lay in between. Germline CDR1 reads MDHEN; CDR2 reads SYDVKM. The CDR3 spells CARSQSNYGYTF. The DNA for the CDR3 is TGTGCCAGGTCGCAGTCTAACTATGGCTACACCTTC.

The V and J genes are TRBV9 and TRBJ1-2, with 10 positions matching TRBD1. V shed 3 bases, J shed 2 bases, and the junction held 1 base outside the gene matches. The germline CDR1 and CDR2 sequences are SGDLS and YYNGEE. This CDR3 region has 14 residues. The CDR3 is CASSGTGGNYGYTF. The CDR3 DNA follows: TGTGCCAGCAGCGGGACAGGGGGAAACTATGGCTACACCTTC. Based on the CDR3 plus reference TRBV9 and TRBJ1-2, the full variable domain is DSGVTQTPKHLITATGQRVTLRCSPRSGDLSVYWYQQSLDQGLQFLIQYYNGEERAKGNILERFSAQQFPDLHSELNLSSLELGDSALYFCASSGTGGNYGYTFGSGTRLTVV.

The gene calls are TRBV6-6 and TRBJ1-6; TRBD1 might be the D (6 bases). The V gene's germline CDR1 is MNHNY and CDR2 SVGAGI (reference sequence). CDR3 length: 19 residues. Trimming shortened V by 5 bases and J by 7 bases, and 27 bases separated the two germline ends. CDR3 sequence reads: CASSPWINRNIRGNSPLHF. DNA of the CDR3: TGTGCCAGCAGTCCATGGATTAACCGAAACATTAGGGGGAATTCACCCCTCCACTTT.

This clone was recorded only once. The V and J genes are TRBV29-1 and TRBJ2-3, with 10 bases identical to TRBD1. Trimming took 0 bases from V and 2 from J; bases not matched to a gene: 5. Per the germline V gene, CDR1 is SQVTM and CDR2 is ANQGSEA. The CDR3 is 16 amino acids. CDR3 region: CSVEDRDRGLTDTQYF. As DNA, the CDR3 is TGCAGCGTTGAAGATCGGGACAGGGGTCTCACAGATACGCAGTATTTT.

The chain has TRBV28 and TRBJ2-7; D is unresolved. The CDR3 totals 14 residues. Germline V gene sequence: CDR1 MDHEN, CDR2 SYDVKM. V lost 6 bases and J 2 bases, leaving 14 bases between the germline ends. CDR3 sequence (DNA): TGTGCCAGCAGGGAACGGACCCCCCCCTACGAGCAGTACTTC. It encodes CASRERTPPYEQYF.

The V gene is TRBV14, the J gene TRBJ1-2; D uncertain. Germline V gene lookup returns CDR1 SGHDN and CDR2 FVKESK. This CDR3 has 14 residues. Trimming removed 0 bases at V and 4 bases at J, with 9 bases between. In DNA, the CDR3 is TGTGCCAGCAGCCAAGATACGAGGCTCTATGGCTACACCTTC. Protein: CASSQDTRLYGYTF.

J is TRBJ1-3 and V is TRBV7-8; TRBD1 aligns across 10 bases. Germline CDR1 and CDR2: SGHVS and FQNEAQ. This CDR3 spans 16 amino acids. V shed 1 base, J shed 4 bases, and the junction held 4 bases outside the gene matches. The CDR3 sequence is CASSLGDRGPGNTIYF. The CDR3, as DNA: TGTGCCAGCAGCTTAGGGGACAGGGGCCCCGGAAACACCATATATTTT.

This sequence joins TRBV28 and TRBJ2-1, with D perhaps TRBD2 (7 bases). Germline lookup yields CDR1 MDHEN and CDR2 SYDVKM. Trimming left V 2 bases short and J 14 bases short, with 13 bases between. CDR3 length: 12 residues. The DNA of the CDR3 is TGTGCCAGCAGTTTAAACGGGGGGCGGGAGTTCTTC. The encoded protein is CASSLNGGREFF.

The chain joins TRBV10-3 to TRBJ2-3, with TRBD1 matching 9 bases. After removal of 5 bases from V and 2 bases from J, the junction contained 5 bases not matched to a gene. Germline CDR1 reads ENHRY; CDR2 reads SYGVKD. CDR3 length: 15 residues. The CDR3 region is CAISYRGPSTDTQYF. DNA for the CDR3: TGTGCCATCAGTTACAGGGGGCCATCCACAGATACGCAGTATTTT.

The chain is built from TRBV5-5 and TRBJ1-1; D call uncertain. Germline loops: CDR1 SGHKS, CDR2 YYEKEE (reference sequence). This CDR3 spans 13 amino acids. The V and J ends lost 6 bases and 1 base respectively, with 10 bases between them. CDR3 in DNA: TGTGCCAGCACCTCGTGGGGGAACACTGAAGCTTTCTTT. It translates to CASTSWGNTEAFF.

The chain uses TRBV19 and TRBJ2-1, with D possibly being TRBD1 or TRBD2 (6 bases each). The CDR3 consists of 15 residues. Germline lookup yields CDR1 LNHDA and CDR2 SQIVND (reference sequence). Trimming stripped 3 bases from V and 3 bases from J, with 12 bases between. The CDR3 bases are TGTGCCAGTAGTATTTCGGGGGCCGACTACAATGAGCAGTTCTTC. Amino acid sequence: CASSISGADYNEQFF. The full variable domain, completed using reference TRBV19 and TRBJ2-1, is DGGITQSPKYLFRKEGQNVTLSCEQNLNHDAMYWYRQDPGQGLRLIYYSQIVNDFQKGDIAEGYSVSREKKESFPLTVTSAQKNPTAFYLCASSISGADYNEQFFGPGTRLTVL.

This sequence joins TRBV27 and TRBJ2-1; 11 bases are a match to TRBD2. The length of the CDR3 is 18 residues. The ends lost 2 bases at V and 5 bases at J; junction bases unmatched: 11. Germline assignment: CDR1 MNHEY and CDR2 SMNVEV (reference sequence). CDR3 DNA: TGTGCCAGCAGTTTAGAACCCCCAGGGACTAGCGGTAACAATGAGCAGTTCTTC. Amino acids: CASSLEPPGTSGNNEQFF.

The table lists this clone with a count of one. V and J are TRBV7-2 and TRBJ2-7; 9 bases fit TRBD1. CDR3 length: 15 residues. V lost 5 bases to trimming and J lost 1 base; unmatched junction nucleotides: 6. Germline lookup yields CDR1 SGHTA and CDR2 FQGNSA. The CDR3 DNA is TGTGCCAGCAGCCTGGGGACAGGGCGGTCCTACGAGCAGTACTTC. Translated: CASSLGTGRSYEQYF.

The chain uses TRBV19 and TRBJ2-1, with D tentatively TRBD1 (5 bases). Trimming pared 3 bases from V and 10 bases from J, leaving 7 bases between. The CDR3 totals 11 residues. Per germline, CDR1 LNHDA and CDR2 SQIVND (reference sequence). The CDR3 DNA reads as TGTGCCAGTAGTATCAACAGGGAGCAGTTCTTC. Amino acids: CASSINREQFF.

The CDR3 nucleotides read TGTGCCTGGAGTGTACTGCGGGGGACAGATACGCAGTATTTT. It translates to CAWSVLRGTDTQYF. The chain uses TRBV30 and TRBJ2-3, with 7 bases that match TRBD2. Germline loops: CDR1 GTSNPN, CDR2 SVGIG (reference sequence). CDR3 length: 14 residues. After removal of 0 bases from V and 3 bases from J, the junction contained 3 bases not matched to a gene.

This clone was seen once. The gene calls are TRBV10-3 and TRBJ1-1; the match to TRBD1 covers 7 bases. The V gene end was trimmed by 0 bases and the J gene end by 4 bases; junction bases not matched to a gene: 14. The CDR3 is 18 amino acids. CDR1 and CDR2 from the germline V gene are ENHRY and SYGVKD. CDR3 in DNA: TGTGCCATCAGTGAGTCTCCCGACAGGGCCCCTAAAACCACTGAAGCTTTCTTT. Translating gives CAISESPDRAPKTTEAFF.

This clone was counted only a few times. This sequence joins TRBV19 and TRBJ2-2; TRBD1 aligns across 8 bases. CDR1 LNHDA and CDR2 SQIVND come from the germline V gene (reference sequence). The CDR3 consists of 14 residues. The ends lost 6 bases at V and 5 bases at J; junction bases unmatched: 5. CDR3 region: CASRSQGATGELFF. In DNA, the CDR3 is TGTGCCAGTAGGAGCCAGGGGGCGACCGGGGAGCTGTTTTTT.

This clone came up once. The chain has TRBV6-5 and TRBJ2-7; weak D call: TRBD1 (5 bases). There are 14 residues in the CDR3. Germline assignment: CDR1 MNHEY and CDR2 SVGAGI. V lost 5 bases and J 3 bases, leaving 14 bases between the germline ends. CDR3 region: CASSPYTGIYEQYF. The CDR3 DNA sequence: TGTGCCAGCAGTCCCTACACAGGTATCTACGAGCAGTACTTC.

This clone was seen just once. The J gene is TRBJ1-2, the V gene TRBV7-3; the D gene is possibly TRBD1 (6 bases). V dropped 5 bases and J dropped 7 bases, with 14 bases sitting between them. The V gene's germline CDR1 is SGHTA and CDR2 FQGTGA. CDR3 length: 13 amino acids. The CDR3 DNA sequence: TGTGCCAGCAGCCCACGGGGGCAAGGTGGCTACACCTTC. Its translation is CASSPRGQGGYTF.

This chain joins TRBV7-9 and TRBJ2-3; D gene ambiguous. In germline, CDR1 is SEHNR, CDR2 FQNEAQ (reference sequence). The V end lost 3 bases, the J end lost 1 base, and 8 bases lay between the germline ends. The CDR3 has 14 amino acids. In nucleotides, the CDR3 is TGTGCCAGCAGCTTGAGTCACGGCACAGATACGCAGTATTTT. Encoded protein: CASSLSHGTDTQYF.

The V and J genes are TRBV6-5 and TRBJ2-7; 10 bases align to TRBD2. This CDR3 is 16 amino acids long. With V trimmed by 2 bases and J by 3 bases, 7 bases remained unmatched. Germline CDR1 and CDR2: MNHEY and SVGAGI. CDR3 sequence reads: CASSYSPASGSYEQYF. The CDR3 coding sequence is TGTGCCAGCAGTTACAGTCCGGCTAGCGGGAGCTACGAGCAGTACTTC.

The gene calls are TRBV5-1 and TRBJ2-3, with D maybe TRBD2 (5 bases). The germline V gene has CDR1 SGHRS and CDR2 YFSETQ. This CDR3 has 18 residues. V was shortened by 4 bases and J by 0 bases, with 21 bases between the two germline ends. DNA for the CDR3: TGCGCCAGCAGCCTCCCCCAGGCGGGCACCTATAGCACAGATACGCAGTATTTT. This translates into CASSLPQAGTYSTDTQYF.

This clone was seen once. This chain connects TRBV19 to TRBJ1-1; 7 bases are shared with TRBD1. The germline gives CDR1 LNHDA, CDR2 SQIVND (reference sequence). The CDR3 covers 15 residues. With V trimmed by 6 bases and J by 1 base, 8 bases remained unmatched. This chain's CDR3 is CASRTSGTANTEAFF. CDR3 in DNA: TGTGCCAGTAGAACCTCCGGGACAGCGAACACTGAAGCTTTCTTT.

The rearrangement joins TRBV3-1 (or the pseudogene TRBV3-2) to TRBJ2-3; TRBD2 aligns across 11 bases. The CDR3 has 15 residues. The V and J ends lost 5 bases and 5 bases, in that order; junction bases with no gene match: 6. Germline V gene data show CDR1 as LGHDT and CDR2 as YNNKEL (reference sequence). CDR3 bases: TGTGCCAGCAGCAAACTAGCGGGAGCAGGAGATACGCAGTATTTT. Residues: CASSKLAGAGDTQYF.

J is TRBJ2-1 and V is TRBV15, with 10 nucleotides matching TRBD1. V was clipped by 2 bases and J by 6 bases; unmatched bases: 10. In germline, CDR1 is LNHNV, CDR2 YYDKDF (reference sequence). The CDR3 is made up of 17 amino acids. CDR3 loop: CATSRLTGTGATNEQFF. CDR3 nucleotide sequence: TGTGCCACCAGCAGACTGACCGGGACAGGGGCTACCAATGAGCAGTTCTTC.

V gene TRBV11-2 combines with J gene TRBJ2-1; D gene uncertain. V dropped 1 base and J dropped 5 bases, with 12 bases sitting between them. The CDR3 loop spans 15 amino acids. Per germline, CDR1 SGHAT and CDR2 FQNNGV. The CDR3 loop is CASSLGGSYNNEQFF. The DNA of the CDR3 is TGTGCCAGCAGCTTAGGTGGCAGTTACAACAATGAGCAGTTCTTC.

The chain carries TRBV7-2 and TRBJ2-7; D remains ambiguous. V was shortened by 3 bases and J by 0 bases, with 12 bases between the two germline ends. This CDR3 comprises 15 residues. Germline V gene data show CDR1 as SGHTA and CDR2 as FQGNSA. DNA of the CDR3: TGTGCCAGCAGCTTTAGAACGTCAAGCTCCTACGAGCAGTACTTC. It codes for CASSFRTSSSYEQYF.

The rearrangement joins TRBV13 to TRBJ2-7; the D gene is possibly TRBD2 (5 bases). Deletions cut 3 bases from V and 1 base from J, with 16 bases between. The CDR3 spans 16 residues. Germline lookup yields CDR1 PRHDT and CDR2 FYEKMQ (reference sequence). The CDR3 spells CASSFSLAAVSYEQYF. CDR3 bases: TGTGCCAGCAGCTTTAGTTTGGCAGCGGTATCCTACGAGCAGTACTTC.

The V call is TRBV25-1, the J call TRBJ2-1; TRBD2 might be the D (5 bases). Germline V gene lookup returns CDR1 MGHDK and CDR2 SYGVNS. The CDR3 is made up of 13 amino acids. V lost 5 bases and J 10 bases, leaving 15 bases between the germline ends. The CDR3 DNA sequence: TGTGCCAGCAGTCCGGCTGGAGGTCGGGAGCAGTTCTTC. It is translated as CASSPAGGREQFF.